This T cell receptor (beta chain) was identified during a study of regulatory T cells in long-lasting Graves disease. Findings of the study overall: TRBV28 was favored in persistent disease, as were TRBJ1-2 and TRBJ2-5.

This clonotype has just a few counts. Its antigen is as yet unknown. In building TCR beta libraries, iRepertoire HTBI primers were used together with Arm-PCR of CDR3 regions. TCRdb processed the multiplex PCR reads anew with MiXCR; each CDR3 protein has one entry. The table has over 350,000 distinct CDR3 sequences, 12% to 15% seen once. Specified time point: newly diagnosed GD, antithyroid drugs for less than 3 months. Extracted RNA from PBMCs served as the source of the TCR library. The CDR3 is made up of 13 amino acids. The germline V gene has CDR1 KGHDR and CDR2 SFDVKD. Trimming removed 6 bases from V and 0 bases from J, with 8 bases in between. In addition, the sample was reused for a study of T cells in Graves' hyperthyroidism and ophthalmopathy. From that study: The HTBI primer set was used in a first-round RT-PCR of the TCR CDR3.

The V and J genes are TRBV24-1 and TRBJ2-7; D unclear. This specimen consisted of peripheral blood mononuclear cells (PBMCs), obtained at new diagnosis, from a patient treated with antithyroid drugs. This sequence originates from a woman between 50 and 59 years old with Graves disease. This CDR3 is CATSQSGSYEQYF. As DNA, the CDR3 is TGTGCCACCAGTCAGTCCGGCTCCTACGAGCAGTACTTC.